This note documents a single TCR beta chain sequence. What it binds is not known. The record originates from a study of cytomegalovirus exposure and HLA in healthy donors. Study-wide points: An analysis that came later showed most CMV-associated TCR beta chains appearing HLA-restricted.

CDR3 length equals 13 residues. The germline V gene has CDR1 MNHNS and CDR2 SASEGT. V dropped 6 bases and J dropped 5 bases, with 13 bases sitting between them. 13 Jbeta primers and 60 Vbeta primers were used for the PCR. Using immunoSEQ multiplex PCR, the repertoire was profiled, and TCRdb retains in-frame clones only, with some absent. The ten top clones account for 2% to 3%, within a sample of approximately 140,000 clones. This clonotype originated in a man aged 40-49 years in good health and CMV-seronegative. The chain combines TRBV6-1 with TRBJ1-1; no clear D gene. What was sequenced was PBMCs. For the CDR3, the DNA is TGTGCCAGCAGCGTAGAGGGAGGAACTGAAGCTTTCTTT. It codes for CASSVEGGTEAFF.